Below, one T cell receptor (beta chain) is given with its context. The data were taken from a study of early T cells in non-severe SARS-CoV-2 infection. The V gene end was trimmed by 5 bases and the J gene end by 6 bases; junction bases not matched to a gene: 12. The CDR3 totals 15 residues. TCRdb used MiXCR to reprocess the 5' RACE reads, holding one entry per CDR3 protein. Among about 64,000 distinct CDR3 sequences listed, 20% to 25% were seen once. The sequence came from an adult who was a healthcare worker with PCR-confirmed SARS-CoV-2 infection or an uninfected control (not recorded which). This chain uses TRBV12-3 or TRBV12-4 with TRBJ1-2; TRBD1 matches 7 bases. The material sequenced was whole blood, taken at baseline. The CDR3 sequence: CASSTTGVSNNGYTF. CDR3 sequence (DNA): TGTGCCAGCAGTACCACAGGGGTGTCTAATAATGGCTACACCTTC.